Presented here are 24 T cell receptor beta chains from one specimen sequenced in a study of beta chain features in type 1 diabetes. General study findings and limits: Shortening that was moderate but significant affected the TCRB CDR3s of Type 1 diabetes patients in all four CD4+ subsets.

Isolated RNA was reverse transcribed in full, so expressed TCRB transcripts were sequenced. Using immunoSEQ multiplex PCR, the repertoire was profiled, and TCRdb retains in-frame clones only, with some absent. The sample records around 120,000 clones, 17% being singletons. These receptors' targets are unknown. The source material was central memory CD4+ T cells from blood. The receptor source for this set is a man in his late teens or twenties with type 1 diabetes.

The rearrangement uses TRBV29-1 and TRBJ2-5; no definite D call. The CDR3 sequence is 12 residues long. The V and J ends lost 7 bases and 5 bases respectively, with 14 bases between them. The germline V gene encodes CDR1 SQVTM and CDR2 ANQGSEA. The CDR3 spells CSGGLDSETQYF. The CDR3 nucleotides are TGCAGCGGTGGGCTCGATTCGGAGACCCAGTACTTC.

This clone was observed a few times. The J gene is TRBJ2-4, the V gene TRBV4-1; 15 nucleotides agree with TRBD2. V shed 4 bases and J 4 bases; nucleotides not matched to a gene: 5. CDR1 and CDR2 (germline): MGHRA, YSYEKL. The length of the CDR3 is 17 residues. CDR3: CASSLPGTSGRKNIQYF. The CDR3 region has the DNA TGCGCCAGCAGCCTCCCCGGGACTAGCGGGAGGAAAAACATTCAGTACTTC.

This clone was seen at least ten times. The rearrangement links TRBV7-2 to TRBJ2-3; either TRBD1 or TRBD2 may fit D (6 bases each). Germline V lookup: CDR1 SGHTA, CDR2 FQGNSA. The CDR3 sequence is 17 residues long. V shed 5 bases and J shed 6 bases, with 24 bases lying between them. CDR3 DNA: TGTGCCAGCAGCACAGGGTCCCGCGGGCGGAGGGGGGATACGCAGTATTTT. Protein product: CASSTGSRGRRGDTQYF.

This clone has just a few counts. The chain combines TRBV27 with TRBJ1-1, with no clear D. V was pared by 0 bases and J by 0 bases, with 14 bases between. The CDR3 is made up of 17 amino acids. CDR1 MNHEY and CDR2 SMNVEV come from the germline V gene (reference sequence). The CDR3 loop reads CASSLSGSGSLNTEAFF. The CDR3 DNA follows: TGTGCCAGCAGTTTATCTGGCAGCGGGTCGTTGAACACTGAAGCTTTCTTT.

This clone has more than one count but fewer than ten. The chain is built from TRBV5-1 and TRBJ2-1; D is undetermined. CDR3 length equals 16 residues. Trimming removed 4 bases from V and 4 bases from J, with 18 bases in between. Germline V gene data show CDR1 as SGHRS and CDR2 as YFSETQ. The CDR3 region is CASSPTQSGAYNEQFF. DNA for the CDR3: TGCGCCAGCAGCCCTACCCAGTCGGGTGCGTACAATGAGCAGTTCTTC.

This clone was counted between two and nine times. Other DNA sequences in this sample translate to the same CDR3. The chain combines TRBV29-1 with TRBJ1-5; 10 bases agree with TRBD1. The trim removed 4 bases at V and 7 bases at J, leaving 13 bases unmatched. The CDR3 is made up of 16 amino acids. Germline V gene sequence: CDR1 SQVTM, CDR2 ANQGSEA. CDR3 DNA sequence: TGCAGCGTTGGGCAACCAGGACAGGGGGACGGGCAGCCCCAGCATTTT. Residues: CSVGQPGQGDGQPQHF.

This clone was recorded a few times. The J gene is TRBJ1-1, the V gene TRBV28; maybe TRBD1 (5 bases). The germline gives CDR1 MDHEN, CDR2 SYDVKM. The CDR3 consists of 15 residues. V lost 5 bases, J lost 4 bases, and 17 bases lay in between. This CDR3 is CASSPLTGASTEAFF. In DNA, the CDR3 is TGTGCCAGCAGTCCTCTTACCGGGGCCTCCACTGAAGCTTTCTTT.

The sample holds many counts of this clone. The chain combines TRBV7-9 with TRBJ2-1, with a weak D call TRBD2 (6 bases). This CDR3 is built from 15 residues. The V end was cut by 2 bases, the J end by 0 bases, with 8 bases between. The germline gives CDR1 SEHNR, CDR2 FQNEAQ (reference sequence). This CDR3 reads CASSLFSGSYNEQFF. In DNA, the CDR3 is TGTGCCAGCAGCTTATTTAGCGGCTCCTACAATGAGCAGTTCTTC.

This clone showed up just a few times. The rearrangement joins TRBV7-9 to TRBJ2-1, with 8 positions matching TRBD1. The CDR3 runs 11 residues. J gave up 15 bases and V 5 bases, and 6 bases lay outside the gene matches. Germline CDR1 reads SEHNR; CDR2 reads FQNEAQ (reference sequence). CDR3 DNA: TGTGCCAGCAGCCCGGACAGGGCCGGGTTCTTC. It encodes CASSPDRAGFF.

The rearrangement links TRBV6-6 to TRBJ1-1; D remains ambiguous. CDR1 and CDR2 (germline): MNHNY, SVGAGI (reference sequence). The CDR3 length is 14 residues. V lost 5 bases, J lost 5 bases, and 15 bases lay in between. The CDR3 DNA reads TGTGCCAGCAGTGCCCCTCTGGGTGCTACTGAAGCTTTCTTT. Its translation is CASSAPLGATEAFF.

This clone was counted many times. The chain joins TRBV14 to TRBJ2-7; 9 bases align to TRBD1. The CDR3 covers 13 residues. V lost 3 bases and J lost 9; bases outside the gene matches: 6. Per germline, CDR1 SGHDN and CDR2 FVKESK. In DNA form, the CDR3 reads TGTGCCAGCAGCCAGGGGACAGGGATACGGCAGTACTTC. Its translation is CASSQGTGIRQYF.

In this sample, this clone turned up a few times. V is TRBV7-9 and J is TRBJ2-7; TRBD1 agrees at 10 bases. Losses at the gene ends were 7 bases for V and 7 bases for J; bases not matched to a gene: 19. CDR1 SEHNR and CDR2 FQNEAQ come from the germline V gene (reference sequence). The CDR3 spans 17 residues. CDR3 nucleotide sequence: TGTGCCAGCACCAGAGGATGGGTGGACAGGGGGTCTTATGAGCAGTACTTC. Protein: CASTRGWVDRGSYEQYF.

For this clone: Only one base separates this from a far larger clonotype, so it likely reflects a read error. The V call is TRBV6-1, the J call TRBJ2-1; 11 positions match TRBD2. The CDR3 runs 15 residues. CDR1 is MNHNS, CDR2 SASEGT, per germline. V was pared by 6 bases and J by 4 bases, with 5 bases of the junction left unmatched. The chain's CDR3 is CASSPTSGTYNEQFF. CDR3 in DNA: TGTGCCAGCAGCCCGACTAGCGGGACATACAATGAGCAGTTCTTC.

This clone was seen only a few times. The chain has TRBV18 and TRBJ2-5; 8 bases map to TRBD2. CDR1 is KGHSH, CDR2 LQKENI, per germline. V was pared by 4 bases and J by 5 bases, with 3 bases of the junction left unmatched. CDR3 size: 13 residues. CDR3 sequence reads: CASSRSGSETQYF. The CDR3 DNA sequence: TGTGCCAGCTCACGGAGCGGGAGCGAGACCCAGTACTTC.

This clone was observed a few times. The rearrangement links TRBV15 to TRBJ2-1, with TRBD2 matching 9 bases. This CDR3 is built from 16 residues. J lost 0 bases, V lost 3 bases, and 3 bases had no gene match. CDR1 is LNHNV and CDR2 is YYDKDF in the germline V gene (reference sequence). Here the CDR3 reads CATSRVSGSSYNEQFF. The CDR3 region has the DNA TGTGCCACCAGCAGGGTTAGCGGGAGCTCCTACAATGAGCAGTTCTTC.

CDR3 in amino acids: CASSPTGGETEAFF. In DNA form, the CDR3 reads TGTGCCAGCAGCCCGACAGGGGGCGAAACTGAAGCTTTCTTT. The chain links TRBV7-2 to TRBJ1-1, with 10 bases fitting TRBD1. CDR1 SGHTA and CDR2 FQGNSA come from the germline V gene. The CDR3 runs to 14 residues. The V gene end was trimmed by 5 bases and the J gene end by 5 bases; junction bases not matched to a gene: 5.

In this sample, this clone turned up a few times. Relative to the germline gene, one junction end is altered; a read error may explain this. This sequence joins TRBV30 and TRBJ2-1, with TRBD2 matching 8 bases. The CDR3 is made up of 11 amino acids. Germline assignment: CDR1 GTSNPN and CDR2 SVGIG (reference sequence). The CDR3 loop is CAWSDKGTRLF. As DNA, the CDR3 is TGTGCCTGGAGTGACAAGGGGACTAGGCTCTTC.

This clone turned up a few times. CDR3 sequence reads: CASSWGATSYNEQFF. The CDR3 DNA reads as TGTGCCAGCAGCTGGGGGGCTACCTCCTACAATGAGCAGTTCTTC. The chain uses TRBV5-4 and TRBJ2-1; D assignment may be TRBD1 or TRBD2 (6 bases each). This CDR3 has 15 residues. V lost 3 bases and J 0 bases, leaving 10 bases between the germline ends. Germline V gives CDR1 SGHNT, CDR2 YYREEE (reference sequence).

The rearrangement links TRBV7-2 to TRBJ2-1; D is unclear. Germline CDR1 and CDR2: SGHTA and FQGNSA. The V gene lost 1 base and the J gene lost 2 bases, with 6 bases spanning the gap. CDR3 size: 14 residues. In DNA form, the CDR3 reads TGTGCCAGCAGCTTAGTGGCAGCCTACAATGAGCAGTTCTTC. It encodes CASSLVAAYNEQFF.

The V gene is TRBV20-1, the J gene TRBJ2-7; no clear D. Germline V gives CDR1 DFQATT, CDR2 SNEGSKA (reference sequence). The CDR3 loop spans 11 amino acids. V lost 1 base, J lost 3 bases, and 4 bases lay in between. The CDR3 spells CSARGSYEQYF. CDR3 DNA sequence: TGCAGTGCTAGAGGCAGCTACGAGCAGTACTTC.

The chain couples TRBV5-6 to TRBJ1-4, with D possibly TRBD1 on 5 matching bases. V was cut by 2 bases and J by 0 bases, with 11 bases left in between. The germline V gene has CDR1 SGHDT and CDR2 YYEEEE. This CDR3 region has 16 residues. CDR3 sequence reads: CASSFLGASTNEKLFF. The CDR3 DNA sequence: TGTGCCAGCAGCTTCCTCGGGGCTTCAACTAATGAAAAACTGTTTTTT.

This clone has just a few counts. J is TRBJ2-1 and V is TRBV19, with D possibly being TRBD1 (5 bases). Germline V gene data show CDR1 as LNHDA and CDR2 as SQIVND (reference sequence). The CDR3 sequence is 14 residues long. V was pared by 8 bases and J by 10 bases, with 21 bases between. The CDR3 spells CASEQAGDRREQFF. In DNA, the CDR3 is TGTGCCAGTGAACAGGCAGGTGATCGGCGGGAGCAGTTCTTC.

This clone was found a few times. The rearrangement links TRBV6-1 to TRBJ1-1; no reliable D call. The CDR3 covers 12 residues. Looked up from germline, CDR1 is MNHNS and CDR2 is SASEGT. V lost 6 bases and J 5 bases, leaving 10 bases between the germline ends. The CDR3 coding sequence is TGTGCCAGCAGCTACACAAGGACTGAAGCTTTCTTT. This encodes CASSYTRTEAFF.

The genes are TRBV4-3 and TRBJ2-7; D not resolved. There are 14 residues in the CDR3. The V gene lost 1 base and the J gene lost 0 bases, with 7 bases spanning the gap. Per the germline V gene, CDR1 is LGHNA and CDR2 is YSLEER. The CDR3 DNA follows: TGCGCCAGCAGCCAAGGTCCGTTCTCCTACGAGCAGTACTTC. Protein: CASSQGPFSYEQYF.